Listed below are T cell receptor beta chains from one sample, sequenced in a study of cytomegalovirus exposure and HLA in healthy donors. Method: immunoSEQ multiplex PCR; TCRdb's copy keeps in-frame clones and lacks some. This table has over 90,000 clones, about 74% appearing once. The sample comprised PBMCs. The source of these receptors is a woman aged 45-60 years in good health and CMV-seropositive. CDR3s include the opening cysteine and the closing phenylalanine or tryptophan. Each record gives: clone size, D gene, V gene, J gene, CDR3 length, CDR3 DNA, CDR3 protein. The D gene is left open where the match is weak. Rows give clone size only sometimes, using once, few, many, or a class for an expanded clone.

size: few
D: NA
V: TRBV2
J: TRBJ1-1
length: 16
DNA: TGTGCCAGCAGTGAAGAGGCAGGGGCCATGAACACTGAAGCTTTCTTT
CDR3: CASSEEAGAMNTEAFF

size: NA
D: TRBD1
V: TRBV15
J: TRBJ1-4
length: 15
DNA: TGTGCCACCAGCAGAGGGGTAGGGGGCGAGGAAAAACTGTTTTTT
CDR3: CATSRGVGGEEKLFF

size: NA
D: TRBD2
V: TRBV13
J: TRBJ2-2
length: 15
DNA: TGTGCCAGCAGCCGACTAGCGGGAGACCCCGGGGAGCTGTTTTTT
CDR3: CASSRLAGDPGELFF

size: NA
D: TRBD1
V: TRBV11-3
J: TRBJ2-1
length: 13
DNA: TGTGCCAGCAGCCCCACAGGGGCGGGTGAGCAGTTCTTC
CDR3: CASSPTGAGEQFF

size: NA
D: TRBD2
V: TRBV6-5
J: TRBJ2-4
length: 12
DNA: TGTGCCACCGCGGGAGGCGGAAACATTCAGTACTTC
CDR3: CATAGGGNIQYF

size: NA
D: NA
V: TRBV6-5
J: TRBJ2-3
length: 16
DNA: TGTGCCAGCAGTTACGGGTCTCAGGGAGGAACAGATACGCAGTATTTT
CDR3: CASSYGSQGGTDTQYF

size: NA
D: TRBD1
V: TRBV7-8
J: TRBJ2-5
length: 19
DNA: TGTGCCAGCAGCCCAGACGGACAGGCGGGCGGCTATGGGAAAGAGACCCAGTACTTC
CDR3: CASSPDGQAGGYGKETQYF

size: NA
D: TRBD1
V: TRBV5-1
J: TRBJ1-1
length: 15
DNA: TGCGCCAGCAGCGCACACAGGGGCGTGAACACTGAAGCTTTCTTT
CDR3: CASSAHRGVNTEAFF

size: few
D: NA
V: TRBV18
J: TRBJ2-5
length: 15
DNA: TGTGCCAGCTCACCCTTAGGGGCTGAGGTAGAGACCCAGTACTTC
CDR3: CASSPLGAEVETQYF

size: NA
D: TRBD2
V: TRBV19
J: TRBJ2-3
length: 15
DNA: TGTGCCAGTAGTAGGACTAGCGGGAAAACAGATACGCAGTATTTT
CDR3: CASSRTSGKTDTQYF

size: NA
D: TRBD1
V: TRBV5-4
J: TRBJ1-4
length: 14
DNA: TGTGCCAGCAGCTCCGGGACAGGGCGTGAAAAACTGTTTTTT
CDR3: CASSSGTGREKLFF

size: NA
D: NA
V: TRBV4-3
J: TRBJ2-7
length: 18
DNA: TGCGCCAGCAGCCAAGATTCCGACTGTCCCTTCTCACTCTACGAGCAGTACTTC
CDR3: CASSQDSDCPFSLYEQYF

size: many
D: NA
V: TRBV11-2
J: TRBJ1-1
length: 13
DNA: TGTGCCAGCAGAGGACAAACGGGCACTGAAGCTTTCTTT
CDR3: CASRGQTGTEAFF

size: few
D: TRBD1
V: TRBV6-1
J: TRBJ2-7
length: 13
DNA: TGTGCCAGCAGAGCCGGGACAGGGGTCGAGCAGTACTTC
CDR3: CASRAGTGVEQYF

size: NA
D: NA
V: TRBV20-1
J: TRBJ2-1
length: 10
DNA: TGCAGTGCTAGGGAGGTTGTGCAGTTCTTC
CDR3: CSAREVVQFF

size: NA
D: NA
V: TRBV7-8
J: TRBJ2-4
length: 18
DNA: TGTGCCAGCAGCTTAACCTCCAGGGGCAATTTGGGCAAAAACATTCAGTACTTC
CDR3: CASSLTSRGNLGKNIQYF

size: NA
D: NA
V: TRBV6-5
J: TRBJ2-5
length: 11
DNA: TGTGCCAGCACCCAAGGGGGGGTCGAGTACTTC
CDR3: CASTQGGVEYF

size: NA
D: TRBD2
V: TRBV27
J: TRBJ2-7
length: 16
DNA: TGTGCCAGCAGTTTCCCCCCGAGCGGGAGCTCCTACGAGCAGTACTTC
CDR3: CASSFPPSGSSYEQYF

size: NA
D: NA
V: TRBV2
J: TRBJ2-7
length: 12
DNA: TGTGCCAGCAGTGGGAGGGGCGGAAAGCAGTACTTC
CDR3: CASSGRGGKQYF

size: NA
D: NA
V: TRBV4-1
J: TRBJ2-7
length: 14
DNA: TGCGCCAGCAGCTTAGAACAGCCTTCCTACGAGCAGTACTTC
CDR3: CASSLEQPSYEQYF

size: NA
D: NA
V: TRBV27
J: TRBJ2-1
length: 13
DNA: TGTGCCAGCAGTTCTAACACAGACGATGAGCAGTTCTTC
CDR3: CASSSNTDDEQFF

size: NA
D: TRBD2
V: TRBV4-3
J: TRBJ2-1
length: 17
DNA: TGCGCCAGCAGCCAAGATAGCGGGCATCCAGCATACAATGAGCAGTTCTTC
CDR3: CASSQDSGHPAYNEQFF

size: NA
D: TRBD1
V: TRBV12-5
J: TRBJ2-2
length: 19
DNA: TGTGCTAGTGGTTTGGTACAGGGCGAGGGACAGAGAAAAATCGGGGAGCTGTTTTTT
CDR3: CASGLVQGEGQRKIGELFF

size: NA
D: TRBD2
V: TRBV11-2
J: TRBJ2-5
length: 15
DNA: TGTGCCAGCAGCTGGCTTGGGGAGGGATCGGAGACCCAGTACTTC
CDR3: CASSWLGEGSETQYF

size: NA
D: NA
V: TRBV11-1
J: TRBJ2-3
length: 14
DNA: TGTGCCAGCAGCGGTACTAGATGGGCAGATACGCAGTATTTT
CDR3: CASSGTRWADTQYF